The entry below describes one TCR beta chain. This entry belongs to a study of blood T cell repertoires in COVID-19. Recruits, aged roughly 18 to 89 years, lived in some 25 US areas. The CDR3 covers 17 residues. Per germline, CDR1 LGHNA and CDR2 YNFKEQ. V was clipped by 0 bases and J by 6 bases; unmatched bases: 5. Generated by immunoSEQ multiplex PCR, the TCRdb table keeps only in-frame clones and is missing some. Here the sample spans about 170,000 clones, more than 75% being singletons. The sequenced sample consisted of PBMCs or T cells enriched from blood (not recorded which). This receptor was identified in a human donor with acute COVID-19. The donor label of this sample is uncertain. J is TRBJ2-3 and V is TRBV4-2; 14 bases fit TRBD2. Written as DNA, the CDR3 is TGTGCCAGCAGCCAAGAGGGGACTAGCGGGGGTCTGGATACGCAGTATTTT. As protein: CASSQEGTSGGLDTQYF.